Listed below are T cell receptor beta chains from one sample, sequenced in a study of blood T cell repertoires in COVID-19. The repertoire was sequenced with immunoSEQ multiplex PCR; TCRdb's copy has only in-frame clones and lacks some. The repertoire has about 70,000 clones, more than 75% of them found once; the top ten carry about 1.4%. The sequenced sample was peripheral blood. These TCRs come from a human donor in a cohort sampled during active COVID-19. CDR3s include the opening cysteine and the closing phenylalanine or tryptophan. D genes are given only for firm matches. Expanded clones get a size class; other rows say once, few or many, or leave the size out.

>NA|TRBD1|TRBJ1-6|TRBV19|15
TGTGCCAGTAGTGTCGACAGGGGAACAAATTCACCCCTCCACTTT
CASSVDRGTNSPLHF
>NA|TRBD1|TRBJ2-7|TRBV6-6|15
TGTGCCAGCAATCCCAGGGGGTTAGACTCCTACGAGCAGTACTTC
CASNPRGLDSYEQYF
>NA|NA|TRBJ1-2|TRBV4-2|15
TGTGCCAGCAGCCAAGAATCCTCAGGATCCTATGGCTACACCTTC
CASSQESSGSYGYTF
>once|NA|TRBJ2-1|TRBV18|12
TGTGCCAGCTCACCCCCATACAATGAGCAGTTCTTC
CASSPPYNEQFF
>NA|TRBD1|TRBJ2-2|TRBV7-9|15
TGTGCCAGCAGCGGGGGACAGGGGGCCGCCGGGGAGCTGTTTTTT
CASSGGQGAAGELFF
>NA|TRBD1|TRBJ2-3|TRBV5-4|16
TGTGCCACACTCCCCAGCTGGACAGGGGGCGCAGATACGCAGTATTTT
CATLPSWTGGADTQYF
>few|TRBD1|TRBJ2-1|TRBV6-5|15
TGTGCCAGCAGGCTATCCGGGACAGCCCCTAATGAGCAGTTCTTC
CASRLSGTAPNEQFF
>NA|NA|TRBJ2-2|TRBV7-9|14
TGTGCCAGCAGCGGTAGTGGGCTTACCGGGGAGCTGTTTTTT
CASSGSGLTGELFF
>once|NA|TRBJ2-7|TRBV11-2|12
TGTGCCAGCAGCCAGAAGCGAGCCGAGCAGTACTTC
CASSQKRAEQYF
>NA|NA|TRBJ2-1|TRBV6-4|12
TGTGCCAGCAGTGACGGCGTTACGGAGAAGTTCTTC
CASSDGVTEKFF
>NA|TRBD1|TRBJ2-5|TRBV7-2|14
TGTGCCAGCAGCACGCAACAGGGACAGGAGACCCAGTACTTC
CASSTQQGQETQYF
>NA|TRBD2|TRBJ2-3|TRBV30|15
TGTGCCTGGAGGCGAGCGGGAGGGCCCGCAGATACGCAGTATTTT
CAWRRAGGPADTQYF
>few|TRBD2|TRBJ2-7|TRBV6-6|16
TGTGCCAGCAGAAAGACGGACGGAGCGGGACCGCACGAGCAGTACTTC
CASRKTDGAGPHEQYF
>NA|NA|TRBJ2-3|TRBV28|12
TGTGCCAGCAGCAACAGGGCTGACACGCAGTATTTT
CASSNRADTQYF
>NA|NA|TRBJ1-1|TRBV28|15
TGTGCCAGCAGTCCTCAGACAGGAAAGAACACTGAAGCTTTCTTT
CASSPQTGKNTEAFF